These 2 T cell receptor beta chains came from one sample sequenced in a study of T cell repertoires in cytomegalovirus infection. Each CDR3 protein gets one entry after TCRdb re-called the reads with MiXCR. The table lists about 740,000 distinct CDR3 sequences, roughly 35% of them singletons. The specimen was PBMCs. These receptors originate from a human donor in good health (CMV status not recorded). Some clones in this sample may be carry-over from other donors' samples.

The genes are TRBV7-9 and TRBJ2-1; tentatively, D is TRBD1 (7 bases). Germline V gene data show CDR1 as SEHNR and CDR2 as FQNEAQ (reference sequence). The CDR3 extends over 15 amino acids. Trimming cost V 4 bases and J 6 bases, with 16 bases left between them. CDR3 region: CASSSPRDSPNEQFF. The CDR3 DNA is TGTGCCAGCAGCTCACCGCGGGACAGCCCCAATGAGCAGTTCTTC.

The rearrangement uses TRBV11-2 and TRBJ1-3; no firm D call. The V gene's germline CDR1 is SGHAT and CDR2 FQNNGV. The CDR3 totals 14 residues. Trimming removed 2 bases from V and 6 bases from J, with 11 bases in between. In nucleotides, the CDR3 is TGTGCCAGCAGCTTATGGGGTGTGGAAAACACCATATATTTT. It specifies CASSLWGVENTIYF.